This TCR beta chain was documented in a study of blood T cell repertoires in COVID-19 (TCRdb year 2020). Notes on the research overall: Samples covering the acute and convalescent phases of COVID-19 were provided by collaborators in the United States, Italy and Spain. The material from the prospective study consisted of cDNA or gDNA derived from T cells, B-cell-depleted T cells, or PBMCs. Subjects who had been exposed to COVID-19, were actively infected with it, or had recovered from it provided the deeply sampled blood TCRbeta repertoires that made up the dataset. The repertoires were released in a freely available public database intended as a resource for research on the immune response to SARS-CoV-2. The samples were drawn from two sources: the first 160 participants of the ongoing ImmuneRACE study, and 950 to 1,500 subjects contributed by 6 global collaborators. The sample metadata nearly always contained a de-identified subject ID, COVID-19 status, age in years and sex. Where available, HLA class I and class II types were obtained from metadata supplied by the sample provider rather than from assay-based typing.

The study at large found these results: The quantity of clinical and demographic metadata differed by source and by participant and was supplied without curation.

TCRbeta CDR3 regions were amplified from genomic DNA using the immunoSEQ Assay, a bias-controlled multiplex PCR. As for how the authors treated the data: The number of nucleated cells in each sample was estimated from the amplification of reference gene primers within the assay. Sequence reads were collapsed and filtered to measure the absolute abundance of every unique TCRbeta CDR3 rearrangement. For each sample, productive Simpson clonality was calculated as the square root of Simpson's diversity index over productive rearrangements. TCRdb took this table from immuneACCESS and kept in-frame rearrangements with V and J called. Such tables lack part of the clones; where checked against another copy, unresolved V genes explain under half of the gap, and the rest is unexplained. V and J calls and clone size are given by that table; D and trimming were obtained from the DNA. The sample table lists about 330,000 clones, around 86% of them with a count of one. 1.5% to 2% of the sample lies in the top ten.

With regard to this clone: Its specific antigen is unknown. Base quality data are lacking; no much larger clone is found one base away.

The collaborating institutions used their own protocols to collect whole blood in K2EDTA tubes. For TCRbeta analysis, collaborators shipped samples in one of three forms: frozen whole blood, isolated PBMCs, or DNA extracted from either of those sample types. From a lookup of the germline V gene, CDR1 and CDR2 are SGHTA and FQGNSA. There are 15 amino acids in the CDR3, from cysteine to phenylalanine inclusive. Here the CDR3 DNA is all that survives: 45 bases in frame from base 1. After removal of 5 bases from V and 3 bases from J, the junction retains 7 bases not matched to a gene. The receptor was derived from a woman aged 45-60 years with acute or convalescent COVID-19. The sample was peripheral blood. The V gene is TRBV7-2 and the J gene is TRBJ1-5, with 7 bases matching TRBD1. The bases read TGTGCCAGCAGCATAAGACAGGGACCCAATCAGCCCCAGCATTTT. This codes for CASSIRQGPNQPQHF.